Sequencing of this TCR beta chain was carried out in a study of shared clonotypes between healthy human individuals. For the study at large: Each donor contributed plates that comprised three CD4 naive, three CD4 memory, two CD8 naive and one CD8 memory.

The method was immunoSEQ multiplex PCR; TCRdb's version includes in-frame clones alone and lacks a portion of them. Altogether about 380,000 clones are present, about 96% being singletons, with the ten largest covering less than 0.35%. CDR3 length equals 17 residues. Germline trimming cut 8 bases from V and 2 bases from J; bases unmatched to any gene: 11. Germline V gene sequence: CDR1 MDHEN, CDR2 SYDVKM. The sequencing input was memory CD8+ T cells sorted from blood. Subset noted: CD45RO+ cells pooled with CCR7-negative TemRA cells. This chain uses TRBV28 with TRBJ2-6, with 8 nucleotides matching TRBD1. This clonotype was sampled from a man between 25 and 39 years old in good health. The CDR3 sequence: CASRGRTGTPGANVLTF. In DNA form, the CDR3 reads TGTGCCAGCCGGGGCAGGACAGGGACCCCTGGGGCCAACGTCCTGACTTTC.